A selection of T cell receptor beta chains follows, all from one sample in a study of blood T cell repertoires in COVID-19. The protocol was immunoSEQ multiplex PCR, while the TCRdb copy is restricted to in-frame clones and leaves out a portion. The repertoire holds around 420,000 clones, with 88% as singletons. Sequencing used PBMCs or T cells enriched from blood (not recorded which). These TCRs come from a woman between 40 and 55 years old with acute COVID-19. The CDR3 runs from the conserved cysteine through the conserved F or W. D genes are given only for firm matches. The listing skips clone size in some rows; elsewhere it reads once, few, many or a size class.

TRBJ1-5,13,TRBV4-2,few,-,TGTGCCAGCAGCCAAGTACTTAATCAGCCCCAGCATTTT,CASSQVLNQPQHF
TRBJ2-1,12,TRBV6-2/TRBV6-3,-,-,TGTGCCAGCAGTTCGGACAGTAATGAGCAGTTCTTC,CASSSDSNEQFF
TRBJ1-5,13,TRBV27,-,-,TGTGCCAGCAGTTTCCAGGGTGCTCCACCCCAGCATTTT,CASSFQGAPPQHF
TRBJ1-1,15,TRBV11-2,-,TRBD1,TGTGCCAGCAGCTACTCCCCAGGGGGAGGCACTGAAGCTTTCTTT,CASSYSPGGGTEAFF
TRBJ2-3,14,TRBV15,-,-,TGTGCCACCAGCAGAGATCAACAGTTGGGTACGCAGTATTTT,CATSRDQQLGTQYF
TRBJ2-7,15,TRBV15,-,TRBD1,TGTGCCACCAGCAGAGCCGGGACAGGGGGCTACGAGCAGTACTTC,CATSRAGTGGYEQYF
TRBJ2-7,15,TRBV6-5,-,-,TGTGCCAGCAGTTACCAGGATGAAGGGGTGGGGGAGCAGTACTTC,CASSYQDEGVGEQYF
TRBJ2-7,13,TRBV14,few,-,TGTGCCAGCAGCCCTCGCAGGGATAGCGAGCAGTACTTC,CASSPRRDSEQYF
TRBJ1-1,16,TRBV5-1,-,-,TGCGCCAGCAGCCGATACGAGACAGGAATGAACACTGAAGCTTTCTTT,CASSRYETGMNTEAFF
TRBJ1-4,16,TRBV4-2,-,TRBD1,TGTGCCAGCAGCCAAGTGGTCGGGACAGCTAATGAAAAACTGTTTTTT,CASSQVVGTANEKLFF
TRBJ2-7,16,TRBV13,-,-,TGTGCCAGCAGCTACACACCCGAGCGGGCCGGGTACGAGCAGTACTTC,CASSYTPERAGYEQYF
TRBJ2-3,16,TRBV13,-,TRBD2,TGTGCCAGCAGCTTAGGAGGGACTAGATCATCAGATACGCAGTATTTT,CASSLGGTRSSDTQYF
TRBJ2-7,16,TRBV7-8,-,-,TGTGCCAGCAGCTCCAGGGACTGGGACCGAGCCTACGAGCAGTACTTC,CASSSRDWDRAYEQYF
TRBJ1-1,14,TRBV4-2,-,TRBD1,TGTGCCAGCAGCCTAGGGGGCTTGAACACTGAAGCTTTCTTT,CASSLGGLNTEAFF
TRBJ2-5,17,TRBV3-1/TRBV3-2,once,-,TGTGCCAGCAGCCAGATACAGGGCCAGGGCAAGGGGGAGACCCAGTACTTC,CASSQIQGQGKGETQYF
TRBJ2-5,15,TRBV11-2,-,-,TGTGCCAGCAGCTTAGTACTCCCGTCAGGCGAGACCCAGTACTTC,CASSLVLPSGETQYF
TRBJ1-2,14,TRBV6-4,-,-,TGTGCCAGCAGTTCCCGGACAGCTAACTATGGCTACACCTTC,CASSSRTANYGYTF
TRBJ1-6,15,TRBV5-5,once,-,TGTGCCAGCAGCTTGGCCGGGGGACTTAATTCACCCCTCCACTTT,CASSLAGGLNSPLHF
TRBJ1-5,13,TRBV6-5,-,-,TGTGCCAGCAGTTATAATGGCAATCAGCCCCAGCATTTT,CASSYNGNQPQHF
TRBJ1-4,16,TRBV3-1/TRBV3-2,-,TRBD1,TGTGCCAGCAGCCCTGAAGGACAGGGCTTTTGGGAAAAACTGTTTTTT,CASSPEGQGFWEKLFF
TRBJ2-7,16,TRBV27,-,TRBD1,TGTGCCAGCAGTTCCAACCTTGACAGGGTCGGGTACGAGCAGTACTTC,CASSSNLDRVGYEQYF
TRBJ1-5,14,TRBV6-1,-,TRBD1,TGTGCCAGCAGTTATCAGGGGGCATGGCAGCCCCAGCATTTT,CASSYQGAWQPQHF
TRBJ2-7,17,TRBV2,-,TRBD2,TGTGCCAGCAGTGAAGCGCATCCTAGCGGGGGGCGGAACGAGCAGTACTTC,CASSEAHPSGGRNEQYF